This entry lists 25 T cell receptor beta chains sequenced from one sample in a study of shared T cell receptors in the human thymus. TCRdb keeps only in-frame clones here, not all; method: immunoSEQ multiplex PCR. The sample has roughly 710,000 clones, 75% to 90% seen once. The same sample was also studied in work on human thymus T cells.

The sample comprised thymocytes. All receptors come from a girl less than two years old with a congenital heart defect.

In DNA form, the CDR3 reads TGTGCCAGCAGCTTATCGGGGGTGGATACGCAGTATTTT. Residues: CASSLSGVDTQYF. The V gene is TRBV7-2, the J gene TRBJ2-3, with a weak D call TRBD2 (6 bases). The CDR3 consists of 13 residues. V lost 2 bases, J lost 6 bases, and 9 bases lay in between. Per the germline V gene, CDR1 is SGHTA and CDR2 is FQGNSA.

The chain couples TRBV7-2 to TRBJ1-1; TRBD1 matches 7 bases. This CDR3 region has 15 residues. V lost 2 bases to trimming and J lost 6 bases; unmatched junction nucleotides: 9. From germline, CDR1 is SGHTA and CDR2 FQGNSA. DNA of the CDR3: TGTGCCAGCAGCTTACTCCAAGGGACAGAGGCTGAAGCTTTCTTT. Translated, it gives CASSLLQGTEAEAFF.

This clone was observed a single time. The rearrangement uses TRBV19 and TRBJ1-6, with 8 bases fitting TRBD1. The CDR3 spans 22 residues. V lost 1 base to trimming and J lost 0 bases; unmatched junction nucleotides: 17. Per germline, CDR1 LNHDA and CDR2 SQIVND (reference sequence). The CDR3 protein is CASSIGDPRVDRDSSYNSPLHF. DNA of the CDR3: TGTGCCAGTAGTATAGGAGACCCCCGAGTGGACAGGGATAGCTCCTATAATTCACCCCTCCACTTT.

The chain joins TRBV29-1 to TRBJ1-1; 10 positions match TRBD1. This CDR3 has 15 residues. V lost 7 bases and J lost 7; bases outside the gene matches: 15. From germline, CDR1 is SQVTM and CDR2 ANQGSEA. The CDR3: CSAWTGGGITNEAFF. The CDR3 nucleotides read TGCAGCGCTTGGACAGGGGGAGGTATAACCAATGAAGCTTTCTTT. The variable domain in full, with the rest retrieved from reference TRBV29-1 and TRBJ1-1, is SAVISQKPSRDICQRGTSLTIQCQVDSQVTMMFWYRQQPGQSLTLIATANQGSEATYESGFVIDKFPISRPNLTFSTLTVSNMSPEDSSIYLCSAWTGGGITNEAFFGQGTRLTVV.

The chain links TRBV6-1 to TRBJ1-4; possible D gene TRBD1, 6 bases. The CDR3 contains 15 residues. V lost 4 bases and J 4 bases, leaving 13 bases between the germline ends. CDR1 and CDR2 (germline): MNHNS, SASEGT. In DNA form, the CDR3 reads TGTGCCAGCAGTGCAGGCACAGGGTTTAATGAAAAACTGTTTTTT. Its protein product is CASSAGTGFNEKLFF.

V and J are TRBV5-1 and TRBJ1-1, with unresolved D. V lost 8 bases to trimming and J lost 2 bases, with 13 bases between them. Germline CDR1 and CDR2: SGHRS and YFSETQ. This CDR3 contains 13 residues. The DNA for the CDR3 is TGCGCCAGTCTATCCACGCCTAACACTGAAGCTTTCTTT. This codes for CASLSTPNTEAFF.

The chain couples TRBV5-1 to TRBJ1-2, with D maybe TRBD1 (5 bases). The CDR3 runs 13 residues. CDR1 is SGHRS and CDR2 is YFSETQ in the germline V gene. CDR3 DNA: TGCGCAAGCGCAGGGCCAGGTCGGAATGGCTACACCTTC. Its translation is CASAGPGRNGYTF.

This clone was picked up one time. The chain recombines TRBV29-1 with TRBJ2-5; TRBD2 might be the D (5 bases). CDR1 is SQVTM, CDR2 ANQGSEA, per germline. The germline V and J ends were trimmed by 0 bases and 2 bases, with 13 bases remaining between them. This CDR3 comprises 15 residues. The DNA for the CDR3 is TGCAGCGTTGAAGAACCGCTAGCCCCACAAGAGACCCAGTACTTC. This translates into CSVEEPLAPQETQYF.

This CDR3 reads CASTHSTGFYGYTF. Here the CDR3 DNA reads TGTGCCAGCACCCATTCAACAGGGTTCTATGGCTACACCTTC. This chain joins TRBV2 and TRBJ1-2; possible D gene TRBD1, 6 bases. The CDR3 totals 14 residues. CDR1 is SNHLY and CDR2 is FYNNEI in the germline V gene. V was trimmed by 7 bases and J by 4 bases, leaving 16 bases between them.

This chain connects TRBV11-2 to TRBJ2-5, with a tentative D call TRBD1 (6 bases). The V end lost 0 bases, the J end lost 3 bases, and 23 bases lay between the germline ends. Germline values: CDR1 SGHAT, CDR2 FQNNGV. The CDR3 is 19 residues long. The CDR3 region is CASSLDRDAGAVAEETQYF. Written as DNA, the CDR3 is TGTGCCAGCAGCTTAGACAGGGACGCAGGGGCGGTGGCGGAAGAGACCCAGTACTTC.

The V gene is TRBV7-2, the J gene TRBJ2-6; 8 bases are shared with TRBD1. V trimming: 5 bases; J trimming: 0 bases; junction bases outside the gene matches: 9. The CDR3 contains 18 residues. Germline assignment: CDR1 SGHTA and CDR2 FQGNSA. This CDR3 reads CASSPRTGRSSGANVLTF. The DNA of the CDR3 is TGTGCCAGCAGCCCGCGGACAGGGAGGAGCTCTGGGGCCAACGTCCTGACTTTC. The complete variable domain, with remaining parts taken from reference TRBV7-2 and TRBJ2-6, reads GAGVSQSPSNKVTEKGKDVELRCDPISGHTALYWYRQSLGQGLEFLIYFQGNSAPDKSGLPSDRFSAERTGGSVSTLTIQRTQQEDSAVYLCASSPRTGRSSGANVLTFGAGSRLTVL.

V usage is TRBV5-6 and J usage is TRBJ2-7; 8 bases are a match to TRBD1. Germline V lookup: CDR1 SGHDT, CDR2 YYEEEE. This CDR3 comprises 15 residues. V was clipped by 3 bases and J by 3 bases; unmatched bases: 8. The CDR3 DNA sequence: TGTGCCAGCAGCTATTTCGGGACAGGAGGCTACGAGCAGTACTTC. It codes for CASSYFGTGGYEQYF.

V gene TRBV28 combines with J gene TRBJ2-5; 12 bases are shared with TRBD2. The CDR3 is made up of 18 amino acids. J lost 1 base, V lost 6 bases, and 12 bases had no gene match. The germline CDR1 and CDR2 sequences are MDHEN and SYDVKM. Here the CDR3 reads CASSHGASGGVFQETQYF. In DNA, the CDR3 is TGTGCCAGCAGCCACGGGGCTAGCGGGGGGGTATTCCAAGAGACCCAGTACTTC.

Notes on this clone: Other DNA sequences in this sample translate to the same CDR3. J is TRBJ1-2 and V is TRBV6-1; tentatively, D is TRBD1 (5 bases). Germline-derived CDR1 and CDR2 are MNHNS and SASEGT. CDR3 length equals 14 residues. Trimming left V 3 bases short and J 2 bases short, with 10 bases between. The CDR3: CASSEVTGNYGYTF. Written as DNA, the CDR3 is TGTGCCAGCAGTGAGGTAACAGGAAACTATGGCTACACCTTC.

The chain is built from TRBV7-9 and TRBJ1-1; D remains ambiguous. There are 15 residues in the CDR3. The V gene's germline CDR1 is SEHNR and CDR2 FQNEAQ (reference sequence). Trimming shortened V by 4 bases and J by 6 bases, and 18 bases separated the two germline ends. CDR3 residues: CASSSERQPHAEAFF. CDR3 in DNA: TGTGCCAGCAGCTCCGAGAGACAACCGCACGCTGAAGCTTTCTTT.

The chain is built from TRBV18 and TRBJ2-7; 7 bases are a match to TRBD1. CDR1 and CDR2 from the germline V gene are KGHSH and LQKENI. The junction had 6 bases not matched to a gene; V was cut back by 4 bases and J by 0 bases. The CDR3 is 15 amino acids. CDR3 in amino acids: CASSLNGTASYEQYF. The CDR3, as DNA: TGTGCCAGCTCACTCAACGGGACAGCCTCCTACGAGCAGTACTTC.

V and J are TRBV4-1 and TRBJ2-7, with D maybe TRBD2 (5 bases). The V and J ends lost 4 bases and 5 bases respectively, with 27 bases between them. This CDR3 has 18 amino acids. Germline assignment: CDR1 MGHRA and CDR2 YSYEKL. The CDR3 spells CASSPHFDGAEPKDEQYF. Here the CDR3 DNA reads TGCGCCAGCAGCCCACACTTTGATGGAGCGGAACCAAAGGACGAGCAGTACTTC.

The genes are TRBV4-1 and TRBJ2-1, with D maybe TRBD2 (6 bases). Trimming pared 2 bases from V and 5 bases from J, leaving 13 bases between. Germline V gene lookup returns CDR1 MGHRA and CDR2 YSYEKL. The CDR3 is 15 residues long. CDR3 sequence reads: CASSQSLGRNNEQFF. The CDR3 DNA sequence: TGCGCCAGCAGCCAATCCCTCGGGAGAAACAATGAGCAGTTCTTC.

The rearrangement links TRBV27 to TRBJ2-1, with a weak D call TRBD1 (5 bases). V lost 5 bases and J 1 base, leaving 15 bases between the germline ends. The length of the CDR3 is 16 residues. Germline CDR1 MNHEY, CDR2 SMNVEV (reference sequence). CDR3 coding DNA: TGTGCCAGCAGTCCCTCACAGGTGGATTCCTACAATGAGCAGTTCTTC. Translation: CASSPSQVDSYNEQFF.

V usage is TRBV28 and J usage is TRBJ1-5; 9 bases align to TRBD1. This CDR3 has 20 amino acids. Germline values: CDR1 MDHEN, CDR2 SYDVKM. The J segment lost 0 bases and the V segment lost 6 bases, leaving 18 bases of the junction unmatched. The CDR3 sequence is CASSQLRPGQGSNSNQPQHF. CDR3 coding DNA: TGTGCCAGCAGCCAACTACGACCGGGACAGGGCTCCAATAGCAATCAGCCCCAGCATTTT. Supplemented by reference TRBV28 and TRBJ1-5, the full variable domain reads DVKVTQSSRYLVKRTGEKVFLECVQDMDHENMFWYRQDPGLGLRLIYFSYDVKMKEKGDIPEGYSVSREKKERFSLILESASTNQTSMYLCASSQLRPGQGSNSNQPQHFGDGTRLSIL.

The rearrangement joins TRBV7-3 to TRBJ1-2, with D possibly being TRBD1 (6 bases). Germline CDR1 is SGHTA and CDR2 is FQGTGA. Trimming left V 6 bases short and J 8 bases short, with 13 bases between. The CDR3 spans 12 residues. The CDR3 reads CASRLQGGGYTF. CDR3 DNA: TGTGCCAGCAGGTTACAGGGAGGAGGCTACACCTTC.

About this clone itself: The same CDR3 can be traced to other DNA sequences in this sample. V is TRBV29-1 and J is TRBJ2-7, with D perhaps matching TRBD2 (6 bases). The CDR3 is 15 amino acids. Germline CDR1 and CDR2: SQVTM and ANQGSEA. The germline V and J ends were trimmed by 7 bases and 3 bases, with 22 bases remaining between them. The CDR3 coding sequence is TGCAGCGGGGGGGACCGGGACTCCCCGTTCTACGAGCAGTACTTC. Protein: CSGGDRDSPFYEQYF.

V gene TRBV28 combines with J gene TRBJ2-7; 10 bases line up with TRBD2. The ends lost 3 bases at V and 2 bases at J; junction bases unmatched: 4. CDR3 length: 15 residues. Germline V gives CDR1 MDHEN, CDR2 SYDVKM. The CDR3 is CASSFGLAVTYEQYF. The CDR3 DNA sequence: TGTGCCAGCAGTTTCGGACTAGCGGTTACCTACGAGCAGTACTTC.

The chain combines TRBV6-1 with TRBJ1-1, with D perhaps TRBD1 (6 bases). From germline, CDR1 is MNHNS and CDR2 SASEGT. V lost 6 bases, J lost 4 bases, and 15 bases lay in between. The CDR3 has 14 residues. The CDR3 reads CASSLGAASTEAFF. CDR3 in DNA: TGTGCCAGCAGCCTGGGGGCCGCGAGCACTGAAGCTTTCTTT.

This CDR3 reads CASSDSNGGPDTQYF. CDR3 sequence (DNA): TGTGCCAGCAGTGACTCGAACGGGGGGCCAGATACGCAGTATTTT. The chain uses TRBV6-4 and TRBJ2-3, with D maybe TRBD2 (7 bases). V lost 0 bases and J lost 4, with 11 bases in between. The length of the CDR3 is 15 residues. Per germline, CDR1 MRHNA and CDR2 SNTAGT.